What follows are 22 T cell receptor beta chains derived from one specimen sequenced in a study of blood T cell repertoires in COVID-19. Repertoires were generated with immunoSEQ multiplex PCR, while TCRdb's copy carries only in-frame clones and drops some. There are about 180,000 clones in the sample; approximately 85% occur only once, and roughly 3.5% lies in the top ten. Sequenced material: peripheral blood. Receptor source: a man between 60 and 75 years old with acute or convalescent COVID-19.

V and J are TRBV7-2 and TRBJ2-5; D remains unclear. Germline V gives CDR1 SGHTA, CDR2 FQGNSA. This CDR3 has 13 amino acids. V was shortened by 5 bases and J by 4 bases, with 11 bases between the two germline ends. CDR3 coding DNA: TGTGCCAGCAGCCGTCCTACGGTAGAGACCCAGTACTTC. Translation: CASSRPTVETQYF.

The chain recombines TRBV23-1 with TRBJ1-6; TRBD1 aligns across 8 bases. TRBV23-1 is sorted into the ORF group, with uncertain function. CDR3 size: 15 residues. V lost 3 bases and J lost 7; bases outside the gene matches: 5. CDR3 nucleotides: TGCGCCAGCAGTCACCCGACAGGGGAAAATTCACCCCTCCACTTT. This translates into CASSHPTGENSPLHF.

The genes are TRBV10-3 and TRBJ2-7, with 9 bases identical to TRBD2. Trimming removed 4 bases from V and 0 bases from J; junction bases left unmatched: 4. Looked up from germline, CDR1 is ENHRY and CDR2 is SYGVKD. The CDR3 totals 15 residues. The CDR3 reads CAISGDSGGSYEQYF. The CDR3 DNA reads as TGTGCCATCAGTGGGGATAGCGGGGGCTCCTACGAGCAGTACTTC.

The chain links TRBV6-5 to TRBJ2-3; 7 bases line up with TRBD1. The V gene end was trimmed by 4 bases and the J gene end by 9 bases; junction bases not matched to a gene: 7. Germline values: CDR1 MNHEY, CDR2 SVGAGI. The CDR3 consists of 13 residues. The CDR3 nucleotides are TGTGCCAGCAGTTCACAGGGGTCTGGGACGCAGTATTTT. This gives the protein CASSSQGSGTQYF.

This rearrangement joins TRBV9 to TRBJ2-5; TRBD2 agrees at 7 bases. This CDR3 is built from 15 residues. The V segment lost 0 bases and the J segment 2 bases; nucleotides outside the gene matches: 4. The germline CDR1 and CDR2 sequences are SGDLS and YYNGEE. The DNA of the CDR3 is TGTGCCAGCAGCGTAGGTAGGACTAGTCAAGAGACCCAGTACTTC. Amino acids: CASSVGRTSQETQYF.

The chain recombines TRBV21-1 with TRBJ1-3; the D segment call TRBD1 is taken from the table without a DNA check. TRBV21-1 is flagged as a pseudogene. The CDR3 has 16 residues. CDR3 nucleotide sequence: TGTGCCAGCAGCATCCGACAGTCGAGCTCTGGAAACACCATATATTTT. Its translation: CASSIRQSSSGNTIYF.

CDR3 nucleotide sequence: TGTGCCAGCAGTAAGACAGGGATGGGGGAGCAGTACTTC. This sequence encodes CASSKTGMGEQYF. The J gene is TRBJ2-7, the V gene TRBV12-3 or TRBV12-4; 7 bases align to TRBD1. The junction had 8 bases not matched to a gene; V was cut back by 5 bases and J by 7 bases. The CDR3 consists of 13 residues.

This chain links TRBV5-4 with TRBJ2-5; 14 nucleotides line up with TRBD2. CDR1 is SGHNT and CDR2 is YYREEE in the germline V gene (reference sequence). The CDR3 loop spans 15 amino acids. After removal of 10 bases from V and 5 bases from J, the junction contained 10 bases not matched to a gene. The CDR3 sequence is CAGSTSGRAYETQYF. The CDR3 coding sequence is TGTGCCGGCTCGACTAGCGGGAGGGCCTATGAGACCCAGTACTTC.

The rearrangement uses TRBV7-9 and TRBJ1-4, with unresolved D. This CDR3 comprises 16 residues. The V and J ends lost 5 bases and 2 bases respectively, with 15 bases between them. CDR1 is SEHNR, CDR2 FQNEAQ, per germline (reference sequence). The CDR3 DNA is TGTGCCAGCAGCCAGCGGCCCGTTACCACTAATGAAAAACTGTTTTTT. Amino acids: CASSQRPVTTNEKLFF.

The chain uses TRBV10-3 and TRBJ1-2; D gene ambiguous. The CDR3 spans 12 residues. V shed 8 bases and J shed 8 bases, with 15 bases lying between them. Germline CDR1 reads ENHRY; CDR2 reads SYGVKD. As DNA, the CDR3 is TGTGCCATCTACCGCCGGGAGGGCGGCTACACCTTC. It specifies CAIYRREGGYTF.

The V gene is TRBV4-1, the J gene TRBJ2-1; the D gene is possibly TRBD2 (5 bases). This CDR3 contains 15 residues. From germline, CDR1 is MGHRA and CDR2 YSYEKL. Between the trimmed V and J ends, which lost 5 bases and 2 bases, there was a span of 13 bases. Here the CDR3 reads CASSFHSGAYNEQFF. Here the CDR3 DNA reads TGCGCCAGCAGCTTCCACTCCGGGGCCTACAATGAGCAGTTCTTC.

This clone was observed a few times. The genes are TRBV18 and TRBJ2-2; D is ambiguous. Germline CDR1 KGHSH, CDR2 LQKENI. This CDR3 is built from 15 residues. Trimming shortened V by 3 bases and J by 3 bases, and 11 bases separated the two germline ends. CDR3 DNA: TGTGCCAGCTCACCCAGTCAAGTACACACCGGGGAGCTGTTTTTT. Translated, it gives CASSPSQVHTGELFF. The complete variable domain, with remaining parts taken from reference TRBV18 and TRBJ2-2, reads NAGVMQNPRHLVRRRGQEARLRCSPMKGHSHVYWYRQLPEEGLKFMVYLQKENIIDESGMPKERFSAEFPKEGPSILRIQQVVRGDSAAYFCASSPSQVHTGELFFGEGSRLTVL.

The V and J genes are TRBV28 and TRBJ2-2; 10 bases map to TRBD2. The CDR3 covers 14 residues. Germline CDR1 MDHEN, CDR2 SYDVKM. The junction had 5 bases not matched to a gene; V was cut back by 8 bases and J by 5 bases. CDR3: CASGSGRITGELFF. The CDR3 region has the DNA TGTGCCAGCGGTAGCGGGAGGATAACCGGGGAGCTGTTTTTT.

This chain joins TRBV6-2 or TRBV6-3 and TRBJ2-7; TRBD2 matches at 8 bases. The germline gives CDR1 MNHEY, CDR2 SVGEGT. Trimming removed 4 bases from V and 0 bases from J; junction bases left unmatched: 5. CDR3 length equals 15 residues. DNA for the CDR3: TGTGCCAGCAGTTTCAGCGGGAGTTTCTCCTACGAGCAGTACTTC. Its translation is CASSFSGSFSYEQYF.

The V and J genes are TRBV19 and TRBJ2-1; TRBD1 matches at 9 bases. The CDR3 consists of 14 residues. V lost 7 bases and J lost 3; bases outside the gene matches: 4. Per germline, CDR1 LNHDA and CDR2 SQIVND (reference sequence). CDR3 in DNA: TGTGCCAGTATCCCGGGACAGGGCTACAATGAGCAGTTCTTC. This gives the protein CASIPGQGYNEQFF.

The J gene is TRBJ2-7, the V gene TRBV7-2; 8 bases agree with TRBD1. Trimming cost V 1 base and J 9 bases; bases outside gene matches: 8. The CDR3 spans 14 residues. The germline CDR1 and CDR2 sequences are SGHTA and FQGNSA. CDR3 DNA: TGTGCCAGCAGCTTAGAGCCGGCAGGGGGCGCGCAGTACTTC. This sequence encodes CASSLEPAGGAQYF.

The chain uses TRBV24-1 and TRBJ2-1; 7 bases are shared with TRBD1. V shed 5 bases and J 5 bases; nucleotides not matched to a gene: 5. The germline V gene encodes CDR1 KGHDR and CDR2 SFDVKD. This CDR3 has 14 residues. For the CDR3, the DNA is TGTGCCACCAGTGCCAGGGGGATGAACAATGAGCAGTTCTTC. This codes for CATSARGMNNEQFF.

In this sample, this clone turned up a few times. This CDR3 is CASSPRAPTELTYNEQFF. The DNA for the CDR3 is TGTGCCAGCAGCCCCCGAGCCCCTACAGAGCTCACCTACAATGAGCAGTTCTTC. The J gene is TRBJ2-1, the V gene TRBV7-2; D gene unclear. CDR1 and CDR2 (germline): SGHTA, FQGNSA. V lost 5 bases, J lost 2 bases, and 22 bases lay in between. The CDR3 is 18 residues long.

The chain combines TRBV7-2 with TRBJ2-7; D is perhaps TRBD2 (6 bases). Germline V lookup: CDR1 SGHTA, CDR2 FQGNSA. The V and J ends lost 2 bases and 2 bases respectively, with 22 bases between them. The CDR3 has 18 amino acids. Written as DNA, the CDR3 is TGTGCCAGCAGCTTAACCAAGCTGGGACTTTTCAACCCCTACGAGCAGTACTTC. This sequence encodes CASSLTKLGLFNPYEQYF.

The chain joins TRBV1 to TRBJ2-3; no check of the table's D call, TRBD2, against the DNA was made. TRBV1 is marked as a pseudogene. The CDR3 runs to 17 residues. As DNA, the CDR3 is TGCACCAGCAGGTGTCAAAGCGGGAGTAGTAGCACAGATACGCAGTATTTT. Translated: CTSRCQSGSSSTDTQYF.

The chain couples TRBV7-6 to TRBJ2-7; 12 bases match TRBD2. The CDR3 has 19 residues. Germline-derived CDR1 and CDR2 are SGHVS and FNYEAQ. V lost 1 base, J lost 3 bases, and 13 bases stayed unmatched. This chain's CDR3 is CASSLDPPTSGRLGYEQYF. The DNA for the CDR3 is TGTGCCAGCAGCTTAGACCCTCCGACTAGCGGGAGATTGGGCTACGAGCAGTACTTC.

This chain uses TRBV27 with TRBJ1-5, with D hard to call. Germline CDR1 is MNHEY and CDR2 is SMNVEV (reference sequence). The CDR3 is 13 residues long. The V end was cut by 6 bases, the J end by 0 bases, with 6 bases between. CDR3 sequence: CASRPSSNQPQHF. The CDR3 nucleotides are TGTGCCAGCAGACCGAGTAGCAATCAGCCCCAGCATTTT.